One and the same sample provided the 14 T cell receptor beta chains below, sequenced in a study of Ad26.COV2.S vaccination and SARS-CoV-2 variants. Produced via immunoSEQ multiplex PCR; TCRdb's table is partial and in-frame only. Here the sample spans 180,000 or so clones, around 85% being singletons. The sample in question was peripheral blood, obtained after recovery from COVID-19. Every receptor here comes from a human donor who had recovered from COVID-19.

This clone was seen once. The rearrangement joins TRBV19 to TRBJ2-7, with TRBD2 identical over 10 bases. The CDR3 length is 15 residues. Looked up from germline, CDR1 is LNHDA and CDR2 is SQIVND (reference sequence). The junction had 6 bases not matched to a gene; V was cut back by 3 bases and J by 4 bases. The CDR3 coding sequence is TGTGCCAGTAGTATTAGCGGGAGGAACCCTTACGAGCAGTACTTC. This sequence encodes CASSISGRNPYEQYF.

This rearrangement joins TRBV27 to TRBJ1-2; D is unresolved. The CDR3 is 14 amino acids. The germline gives CDR1 MNHEY, CDR2 SMNVEV (reference sequence). Trimming removed 6 bases from V and 6 bases from J, with 17 bases in between. CDR3: CASRLRSGSHGYTF. As DNA, the CDR3 is TGTGCCAGCAGACTGAGGTCCGGGAGTCATGGCTACACCTTC.

The CDR3 loop is CASSRTSGGNYEQYF. In DNA form, the CDR3 reads TGTGCCAGCAGCCGGACTAGCGGGGGGAACTACGAGCAGTACTTC. This rearrangement joins TRBV6-5 to TRBJ2-7, with 14 bases matching TRBD2. The J segment lost 3 bases and the V segment lost 6 bases, leaving 4 bases of the junction unmatched. Looked up from germline, CDR1 is MNHEY and CDR2 is SVGAGI. This CDR3 region has 15 residues.

The rearrangement uses TRBV3-1 (or the pseudogene TRBV3-2) and TRBJ2-1; D gene uncertain. The CDR3 contains 15 residues. CDR1 is LGHDT, CDR2 YNNKEL, per germline (reference sequence). V shed 1 base and J shed 6 bases, with 13 bases lying between them. CDR3 DNA: TGTGCCAGCAGCCAAGTCCGTATCGGTTTCAATGAGCAGTTCTTC. It translates to CASSQVRIGFNEQFF.

V and J are TRBV30 and TRBJ1-6; no definite D call. Germline loops: CDR1 GTSNPN, CDR2 SVGIG (reference sequence). The CDR3 loop spans 12 amino acids. Deletions cut 2 bases from V and 8 bases from J, with 7 bases between. Here the CDR3 DNA reads TGTGCCTGGAGTAAGGATTATTCACCCCTCCACTTT. It codes for CAWSKDYSPLHF.

This clone was picked up one time. The chain joins TRBV20-1 to TRBJ2-1; TRBD2 agrees at 10 bases. This CDR3 has 16 residues. Looked up from germline, CDR1 is DFQATT and CDR2 is SNEGSKA (reference sequence). V dropped 3 bases and J dropped 1; count of bases not matched to a gene: 6. CDR3 nucleotides: TGCAGTGCTAGTAAAAGCGGGAGGGGTTCCTACAATGAGCAGTTCTTC. It encodes CSASKSGRGSYNEQFF.

The chain joins TRBV7-2 to TRBJ2-7, with D tentatively TRBD2 (6 bases). V was pared by 2 bases and J by 5 bases, with 13 bases between. Germline V gene lookup returns CDR1 SGHTA and CDR2 FQGNSA. The CDR3 has 14 amino acids. CDR3 sequence: CASSLRWRADEQYF. For the CDR3, the DNA is TGTGCCAGCAGCTTACGTTGGAGGGCCGACGAGCAGTACTTC. Using reference TRBV7-2 and TRBJ2-7 for the parts outside the CDR3, the full variable domain is GAGVSQSPSNKVTEKGKDVELRCDPISGHTALYWYRQSLGQGLEFLIYFQGNSAPDKSGLPSDRFSAERTGGSVSTLTIQRTQQEDSAVYLCASSLRWRADEQYFGPGTRLTVT.

This sequence joins TRBV12-5 and TRBJ2-1; no firm D call. The V gene lost 2 bases and the J gene lost 15 bases, with 11 bases spanning the gap. Germline V gives CDR1 LGHNT, CDR2 FRNRAP. This CDR3 spans 11 amino acids. The CDR3 reads CASGLWQLGFF. For the CDR3, the DNA is TGTGCTAGTGGTTTGTGGCAACTGGGGTTCTTC.

This clone has just one count. This sequence joins TRBV11-2 and TRBJ2-7, with TRBD2 matching over 7 bases. V was clipped by 1 base and J by 1 base; unmatched bases: 4. CDR1 SGHAT and CDR2 FQNNGV come from the germline V gene. The CDR3 loop spans 15 amino acids. The CDR3 reads CASSLGRGRSYEQYF. Here the CDR3 DNA reads TGTGCCAGCAGCTTAGGGCGGGGGAGGTCCTACGAGCAGTACTTC.

The V gene is TRBV2, the J gene TRBJ1-6; D not certain. V was pared by 4 bases and J by 6 bases, with 7 bases between. The germline gives CDR1 SNHLY, CDR2 FYNNEI. The CDR3 has 13 amino acids. CDR3 amino acids: CASSGRFNSPLHF. The CDR3, as DNA: TGTGCCAGCAGTGGACGGTTTAATTCACCCCTCCACTTT. The whole variable domain, remainder taken from reference TRBV2 and TRBJ1-6, is EPEVTQTPSHQVTQMGQEVILRCVPISNHLYFYWYRQILGQKVEFLVSFYNNEISEKSEIFDDQFSVERPDGSNFTLKIRSTKLEDSAMYFCASSGRFNSPLHFGNGTRLTVT.

The V call is TRBV5-1, the J call TRBJ2-7, with 13 bases fitting TRBD2. Looked up from germline, CDR1 is SGHRS and CDR2 is YFSETQ. This CDR3 is 15 amino acids long. J lost 9 bases, V lost 0 bases, and 6 bases had no gene match. The CDR3 DNA follows: TGCGCCAGCAGCTTGGAAGGGACTAGCGGGACGGGGCAGTACTTC. Protein product: CASSLEGTSGTGQYF.

This chain links TRBV7-3 with TRBJ1-2, with TRBD1 as a possible D gene (5 bases). Trimming removed 4 bases at V and 6 bases at J, with 15 bases between. Germline V gives CDR1 SGHTA, CDR2 FQGTGA. CDR3 length: 14 residues. The CDR3 here is CASSSGPRADGYTF. CDR3 sequence (DNA): TGTGCCAGCAGCTCAGGGCCCCGAGCGGATGGCTACACCTTC.

The CDR3: CASMDSATNEKLFF. The CDR3 DNA reads as TGTGCCAGCATGGACAGTGCAACTAATGAAAAACTGTTTTTT. The chain combines TRBV6-5 with TRBJ1-4; D may be TRBD1 (6 bases). Per germline, CDR1 MNHEY and CDR2 SVGAGI. The CDR3 covers 14 residues. The germline V and J ends were trimmed by 7 bases and 0 bases, with 9 bases remaining between them.

The J gene is TRBJ2-2, the V gene TRBV6-1; D not certain. V shed 2 bases and J shed 13 bases, with 11 bases lying between them. CDR1 and CDR2 (germline): MNHNS, SASEGT. The CDR3 length is 12 residues. The CDR3 nucleotides are TGTGCCAGCAGTGAACACCCTTCGGGGCTGTTTTTT. Translating it yields CASSEHPSGLFF.